Below, 29 T cell receptor beta chains from the same sample are listed, as sequenced in a study of blood T cell repertoires in COVID-19. Assay: immunoSEQ multiplex PCR; the TCRdb copy retains only in-frame clones and omits some. The repertoire consists of about 82,000 clones, with around 78% occurring once and the leading ten covering just over 35%. Sequenced material: peripheral blood. The receptors here all came from a man in his 60s with COVID-19, enrolled during active disease.

CDR3 nucleotides: TGTGCCAGCAGTTCCGACAGGAGATCCACTGAAGCTTTCTTT. It yields the protein CASSSDRRSTEAFF. The chain recombines TRBV6-5 with TRBJ1-1, with D tentatively TRBD1 (6 bases). Looked up from germline, CDR1 is MNHEY and CDR2 is SVGAGI. CDR3 length: 14 amino acids. The V end was cut by 4 bases, the J end by 4 bases, with 13 bases between.

The chain combines TRBV5-5 with TRBJ2-7, with 9 bases aligning to TRBD2. The germline gives CDR1 SGHKS, CDR2 YYEKEE (reference sequence). The CDR3 contains 15 residues. The trim removed 4 bases at V and 3 bases at J, leaving 8 bases unmatched. CDR3 protein: CASSDGTSLLYEQYF. Here the CDR3 DNA reads TGTGCCAGCAGCGACGGGACTAGCCTACTCTACGAGCAGTACTTC.

Only one count was recorded for this clone. The chain has TRBV3-1 (or the pseudogene TRBV3-2) and TRBJ2-7; maybe TRBD2 (5 bases). CDR3 length: 17 residues. Germline assignment: CDR1 LGHDT and CDR2 YNNKEL (reference sequence). V lost 4 bases to trimming and J lost 0 bases, with 19 bases between them. CDR3 DNA sequence: TGTGCCAGCAGCCCACACGTCCTCGCGGACTCCTCCTACGAGCAGTACTTC. This gives the protein CASSPHVLADSSYEQYF.

The chain uses TRBV19 and TRBJ1-1; D possibly corresponds to TRBD1 (6 bases). Trimming took 7 bases from V and 10 from J, leaving 19 bases between them. This CDR3 has 13 amino acids. Germline assignment: CDR1 LNHDA and CDR2 SQIVND (reference sequence). The CDR3 sequence is CASTNRAPTGAFF. In nucleotides, the CDR3 is TGTGCCAGTACGAACAGGGCCCCCACGGGAGCTTTCTTT. Full variable domain (rest looked up from reference TRBV19 and TRBJ1-1): DGGITQSPKYLFRKEGQNVTLSCEQNLNHDAMYWYRQDPGQGLRLIYYSQIVNDFQKGDIAEGYSVSREKKESFPLTVTSAQKNPTAFYLCASTNRAPTGAFFGQGTRLTVV.

Concerning this clone itself: A junction end diverges from the germline sequence, so it may reflect a read error. The V and J genes are TRBV7-7 and TRBJ2-1, with 8 bases identical to TRBD2. The CDR3 has 16 residues. CDR1 and CDR2 from the germline V gene are SSHAT and FNYEAQ (reference sequence). The CDR3 coding sequence is TGTGCTAGCAGCTTATTAGAGACTAGCGCATTCAATGAGCAGTTCTTC. Translation gives CASSLLETSAFNEQFF.

The J gene is TRBJ2-1, the V gene TRBV11-2, with 9 positions matching TRBD1. The junction had 9 bases not matched to a gene; V was cut back by 5 bases and J by 7 bases. The CDR3 is 15 amino acids. Germline CDR1 reads SGHAT; CDR2 reads FQNNGV. The CDR3 loop is CASSPPGTGWNEQFF. The CDR3 DNA sequence: TGTGCCAGCAGCCCGCCTGGGACAGGGTGGAATGAGCAGTTCTTC.

This clone was counted a few times. The V and J genes are TRBV19 and TRBJ2-5, with no clear D. The CDR3 is made up of 14 amino acids. The V and J ends lost 5 bases and 5 bases respectively, with 15 bases between them. Germline CDR1 and CDR2: LNHDA and SQIVND (reference sequence). Here the CDR3 DNA reads TGTGCCAGTAGTCCCCAGGCCCTCTCTGAGACCCAGTACTTC. Encoded protein: CASSPQALSETQYF.

The chain couples TRBV15 to TRBJ1-4, with D maybe TRBD1 (5 bases). The CDR3 length is 15 residues. CDR1 and CDR2 from the germline V gene are LNHNV and YYDKDF (reference sequence). The ends were cut back, 0 bases at V and 8 bases at J, with 13 bases in the middle. The CDR3 DNA is TGTGCCACCAGCAGAGAAAAGGGGATCGGGGAAAAACTGTTTTTT. It specifies CATSREKGIGEKLFF.

This clone was counted once. The chain joins TRBV14 to TRBJ2-2; tentative D call: TRBD2 (6 bases). Germline loops: CDR1 SGHDN, CDR2 FVKESK. V was shortened by 4 bases and J by 3 bases, with 18 bases between the two germline ends. The CDR3 runs 17 residues. This CDR3 is CASSPKILTGDTGELFF. The CDR3 nucleotides read TGTGCCAGCAGCCCGAAGATTTTGACGGGAGACACCGGGGAGCTGTTTTTT.

The rearrangement uses TRBV9 and TRBJ2-2; weak D call: TRBD1 (5 bases). The V end lost 0 bases, the J end lost 4 bases, and 10 bases lay between the germline ends. CDR3 length: 15 residues. Looked up from germline, CDR1 is SGDLS and CDR2 is YYNGEE. The CDR3 DNA reads TGTGCCAGCAGCGTAGAGGTCAGGGCCACCGGGGAGCTGTTTTTT. It translates to CASSVEVRATGELFF.

The V call is TRBV28, the J call TRBJ2-7; no definite D call. The CDR3 is made up of 15 amino acids. Looked up from germline, CDR1 is MDHEN and CDR2 is SYDVKM. V was trimmed by 6 bases and J by 2 bases, leaving 17 bases between them. CDR3 region: CASSLSLTATYEQYF. In DNA, the CDR3 is TGTGCCAGCAGCCTCTCCTTGACTGCTACCTACGAGCAGTACTTC.

This sequence joins TRBV6-5 and TRBJ1-2, with no clear D. The length of the CDR3 is 15 residues. Germline V gene sequence: CDR1 MNHEY, CDR2 SVGAGI. Trimming cost V 0 bases and J 5 bases, with 13 bases left between them. The chain's CDR3 is CASSYSSVEPYGYTF. CDR3 sequence (DNA): TGTGCCAGCAGTTACTCCTCCGTAGAACCGTATGGCTACACCTTC.

The gene calls are TRBV14 and TRBJ2-7, with TRBD2 matching 7 bases. This CDR3 comprises 14 residues. Per germline, CDR1 SGHDN and CDR2 FVKESK. Trimming removed 4 bases from V and 4 bases from J; junction bases left unmatched: 7. The chain's CDR3 is CASSPSGGGYEQYF. CDR3 coding DNA: TGTGCCAGCAGCCCGTCGGGAGGCGGATACGAGCAGTACTTC.

This chain joins TRBV7-3 and TRBJ2-3; TRBD1 aligns across 11 bases. The germline CDR1 and CDR2 sequences are SGHTA and FQGTGA. The V gene end was trimmed by 5 bases and the J gene end by 7 bases; junction bases not matched to a gene: 8. This CDR3 comprises 15 residues. CDR3 bases: TGTGCCAGCAGCCCTGGACAGGGGGCGAAGAATACGCAGTATTTT. Its protein is CASSPGQGAKNTQYF.

The genes are TRBV5-4 and TRBJ2-3; 10 bases map to TRBD2. The CDR3 totals 15 residues. After removal of 4 bases from V and 5 bases from J, the junction contained 7 bases not matched to a gene. Germline assignment: CDR1 SGHNT and CDR2 YYREEE (reference sequence). The CDR3 sequence is CASSVSGRLRDTQYF. In DNA form, the CDR3 reads TGTGCCAGCAGCGTTAGCGGGAGGCTAAGAGATACGCAGTATTTT.

This clone appeared once. This chain uses TRBV19 with TRBJ2-5, with D possibly matching TRBD2 (5 bases). V was pared by 1 base and J by 9 bases, with 6 bases between. CDR3 length: 11 residues. Germline V gene sequence: CDR1 LNHDA, CDR2 SQIVND (reference sequence). The CDR3 DNA follows: TGTGCCAGTAGTATAGCGGGGTCCCAGTACTTC. Residues: CASSIAGSQYF. The full variable domain, in which reference TRBV19 and TRBJ2-5 provide the parts outside the CDR3, is DGGITQSPKYLFRKEGQNVTLSCEQNLNHDAMYWYRQDPGQGLRLIYYSQIVNDFQKGDIAEGYSVSREKKESFPLTVTSAQKNPTAFYLCASSIAGSQYFGPGTRLLVL.

J is TRBJ1-5 and V is TRBV19, with a weak D call TRBD1 (5 bases). This CDR3 is built from 14 residues. The germline CDR1 and CDR2 sequences are LNHDA and SQIVND (reference sequence). V gave up 9 bases and J gave up 6 bases, with 18 bases separating them. CDR3 nucleotides: TGTGCCAGCACCCCGAGCCAGGGAGGTCAGCCCCAGCATTTT. Amino acids: CASTPSQGGQPQHF.

This chain links TRBV12-3 or TRBV12-4 with TRBJ2-1; D not resolved. The V end was cut by 6 bases, the J end by 2 bases, with 8 bases between. The CDR3 covers 13 residues. The CDR3 DNA is TGTGCCAGCAGGTTGGGCGCCTACAATGAGCAGTTCTTC. It translates to CASRLGAYNEQFF.

The CDR3 is CASRPQGRSYEQYF. In DNA, the CDR3 is TGTGCCAGCAGACCGCAGGGAAGGTCCTACGAGCAGTACTTC. The rearrangement uses TRBV6-5 and TRBJ2-7; maybe TRBD1 (5 bases). Between the trimmed V and J ends, which lost 6 bases and 1 base, there was a span of 13 bases. Germline CDR1 reads MNHEY; CDR2 reads SVGAGI. The CDR3 has 14 amino acids.

This rearrangement joins TRBV9 to TRBJ2-4; D perhaps matches TRBD2 (6 bases). The V end lost 4 bases, the J end lost 7 bases, and 12 bases lay between the germline ends. Germline CDR1 and CDR2: SGDLS and YYNGEE. This CDR3 has 13 residues. CDR3 bases: TGTGCCAGCAGCCCCGGGGAGGCGAACATTCAGTACTTC. It codes for CASSPGEANIQYF.

V gene TRBV5-1 combines with J gene TRBJ1-6; 9 nucleotides line up with TRBD1. This CDR3 is 15 amino acids long. V gave up 0 bases and J gave up 9 bases; unmatched junction bases: 4. In germline, CDR1 is SGHRS, CDR2 YFSETQ. This CDR3 is CASSLGTGDGSPLHF. The CDR3 nucleotides read TGCGCCAGCAGCTTGGGGACAGGGGATGGTTCACCCCTCCACTTT.

The chain is built from TRBV7-9 and TRBJ1-2, with no clear D. Trimming shortened V by 3 bases and J by 0 bases, and 14 bases separated the two germline ends. The CDR3 spans 16 residues. Germline-derived CDR1 and CDR2 are SEHNR and FQNEAQ (reference sequence). CDR3: CASSFTVQTANYGYTF. The CDR3, as DNA: TGTGCCAGCAGCTTTACAGTCCAAACCGCTAACTATGGCTACACCTTC.

This rearrangement joins TRBV2 to TRBJ2-7, with D perhaps matching TRBD2 (6 bases). V was cut by 11 bases and J by 3 bases, with 14 bases left in between. CDR3 length: 12 residues. Germline V CDR1 and CDR2: SNHLY, FYNNEI. The CDR3 sequence is CAFRDSDYEQYF. In DNA form, the CDR3 reads TGTGCCTTCCGGGACTCCGACTACGAGCAGTACTTC.

The rearrangement joins TRBV6-5 to TRBJ2-7; D is perhaps TRBD1 (5 bases). The CDR3 sequence is 15 residues long. CDR1 and CDR2 from the germline V gene are MNHEY and SVGAGI. The V end lost 5 bases, the J end lost 6 bases, and 20 bases lay between the germline ends. Written as DNA, the CDR3 is TGTGCCAGCAGTCCCTTCGGGCAGGGAATAATCGAGCAGTACTTC. This encodes CASSPFGQGIIEQYF.

The CDR3 nucleotides read TGTGCCAGCAGCTTAGGTCAGGGTTCGGGGACCCAGTACTTC. It specifies CASSLGQGSGTQYF. This rearrangement joins TRBV11-3 to TRBJ2-5; the D gene is possibly TRBD1 (5 bases). Looked up from germline, CDR1 is SGHNT and CDR2 is YENEEA. The CDR3 has 14 amino acids. V lost 1 base and J 7 bases, leaving 13 bases between the germline ends.

This rearrangement joins TRBV27 to TRBJ2-6; D is unclear. Germline V gene data show CDR1 as MNHEY and CDR2 as SMNVEV (reference sequence). CDR3 length: 15 residues. Trimming stripped 3 bases from V and 0 bases from J, with 6 bases between. The CDR3 DNA reads TGTGCCAGCAGTTTTCGTTCCTCTGGGGCCAACGTCCTGACTTTC. Amino acid sequence: CASSFRSSGANVLTF. Filled out from reference TRBV27 and TRBJ2-6, the complete variable domain reads EAQVTQNPRYLITVTGKKLTVTCSQNMNHEYMSWYRQDPGLGLRQIYYSMNVEVTDKGDVPEGYKVSRKEKRNFPLILESPSPNQTSLYFCASSFRSSGANVLTFGAGSRLTVL.

The V and J genes are TRBV11-3 and TRBJ1-1, with 8 bases lining up with TRBD1. Germline CDR1 is SGHNT and CDR2 is YENEEA. This CDR3 region has 16 residues. V shed 5 bases and J 4 bases; nucleotides not matched to a gene: 12. The CDR3: CASSQPGGQGATEAFF. CDR3 nucleotide sequence: TGTGCCAGCAGCCAGCCGGGGGGCCAGGGGGCCACTGAAGCTTTCTTT.

Points on this clone: An end of the junction differs from the germline gene, which may be a read error. The chain joins TRBV12-3 or TRBV12-4 to TRBJ2-1; D perhaps matches TRBD2 (6 bases). The length of the CDR3 is 13 residues. The CDR3 DNA reads TGTGCCAGCAGTTGGGACTCCAACAATGAGCAGTTCTTC. The encoded protein is CASSWDSNNEQFF.

The CDR3 here is CSVTGTSGRGTYNEQFF. In DNA form, the CDR3 reads TGCAGCGTAACCGGGACTAGCGGGAGGGGAACCTACAATGAGCAGTTCTTC. The V call is TRBV29-1, the J call TRBJ2-1, with 16 bases that match TRBD2. V was clipped by 6 bases and J by 2 bases; unmatched bases: 7. The length of the CDR3 is 17 residues. Germline V gene sequence: CDR1 SQVTM, CDR2 ANQGSEA.